This T cell receptor (beta chain) was sequenced in a study of human T cells and chemical hapten exposure. Indicated time point: patch test 2, 6 weeks after DPC sensitization. As to treatment: therapeutic diphenylcyclopropenone sensitization with weekly scalp DPC. The CDR3 contains 11 residues. Trimming removed 7 bases from V and 10 bases from J; junction bases left unmatched: 7. The V gene's germline CDR1 is SQVTM and CDR2 ANQGSEA. TCRdb analysed the RACE reads with MiXCR anew, one entry per CDR3 protein. The table shows approximately 350,000 distinct CDR3 sequences, with about 6% occurring only once.

The sequencing here drew on whole blood, taken in connection with sensitization to the hapten diphenylcyclopropenone (DPC). The receptor's source is a woman between 18 and 29 years old with alopecia areata. Some clones in this sample may be carry-over from other donors' samples. V and J are TRBV29-1 and TRBJ1-1; 9 bases line up with TRBD1. Written as DNA, the CDR3 is TGCAGCGCTGGACAGGGGCGGGGAGCTTTCTTT. As protein: CSAGQGRGAFF. The whole variable domain, remainder taken from reference TRBV29-1 and TRBJ1-1, is SAVISQKPSRDICQRGTSLTIQCQVDSQVTMMFWYRQQPGQSLTLIATANQGSEATYESGFVIDKFPISRPNLTFSTLTVSNMSPEDSSIYLCSAGQGRGAFFGQGTRLTVV.